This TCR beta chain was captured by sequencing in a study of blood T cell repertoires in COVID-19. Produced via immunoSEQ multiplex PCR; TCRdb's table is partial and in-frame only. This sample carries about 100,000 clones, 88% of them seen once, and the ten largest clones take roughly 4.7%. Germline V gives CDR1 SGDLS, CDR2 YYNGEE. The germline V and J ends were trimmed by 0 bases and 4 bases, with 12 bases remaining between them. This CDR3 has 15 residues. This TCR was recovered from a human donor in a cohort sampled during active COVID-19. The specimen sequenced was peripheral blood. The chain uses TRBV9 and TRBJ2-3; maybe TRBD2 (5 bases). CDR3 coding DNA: TGTGCCAGCAGCGTAGTGGCGGGTTCGGCAGATACGCAGTATTTT. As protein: CASSVVAGSADTQYF.